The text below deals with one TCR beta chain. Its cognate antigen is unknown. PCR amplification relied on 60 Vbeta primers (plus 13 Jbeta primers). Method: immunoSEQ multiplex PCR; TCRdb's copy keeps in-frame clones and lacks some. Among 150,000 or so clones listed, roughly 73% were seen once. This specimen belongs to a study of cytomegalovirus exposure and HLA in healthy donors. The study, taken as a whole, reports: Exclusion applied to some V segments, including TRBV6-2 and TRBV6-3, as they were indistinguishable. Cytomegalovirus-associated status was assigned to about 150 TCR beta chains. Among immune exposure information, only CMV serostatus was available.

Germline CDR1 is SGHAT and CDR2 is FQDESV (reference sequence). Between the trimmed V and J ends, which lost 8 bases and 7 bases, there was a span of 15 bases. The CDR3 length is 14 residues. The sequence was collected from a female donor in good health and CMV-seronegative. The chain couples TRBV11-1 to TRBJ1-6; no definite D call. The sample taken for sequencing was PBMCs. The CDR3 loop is CASGVVRGNSPLHF. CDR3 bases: TGTGCCAGCGGCGTGGTACGGGGAAATTCACCCCTCCACTTT.